A single sample is the source of the 25 T cell receptor beta chains below, sequenced in a study of cytomegalovirus exposure and HLA in healthy donors. 60 Vbeta and 13 Jbeta primers were used in PCR. Libraries were prepared by immunoSEQ multiplex PCR; TCRdb keeps only in-frame clonotypes and omits some of them. The clone table shows about 96,000 clones, with the ten largest holding 3% to 3.5%. Material: PBMCs. The receptors originated from a woman in her 30s in good health and CMV-seronegative.

This rearrangement joins TRBV7-9 to TRBJ1-4, with 7 bases fitting TRBD1. The CDR3 contains 16 residues. The junction had 8 bases not matched to a gene; V was cut back by 4 bases and J by 3 bases. Germline V lookup: CDR1 SEHNR, CDR2 FQNEAQ (reference sequence). DNA for the CDR3: TGTGCCAGCAGCTCCGCAAGGCAGGGGGCTAATGAAAAACTGTTTTTT. Encoded protein: CASSSARQGANEKLFF.

The chain has TRBV6-5 and TRBJ1-2; the match to TRBD1 covers 7 bases. The germline V gene has CDR1 MNHEY and CDR2 SVGAGI. The trim removed 8 bases at V and 4 bases at J, leaving 7 bases unmatched. The CDR3 has 13 amino acids. The CDR3 DNA reads as TGTGCCAGCGGCGACAGGGACGTCTATGGCTACACCTTC. Protein: CASGDRDVYGYTF.

This clone is called medium-sized based on its frequency. This sequence joins TRBV19 and TRBJ2-7; 12 nucleotides align to TRBD2. V shed 6 bases, J shed 5 bases, and the junction held 8 bases outside the gene matches. The CDR3 extends over 15 amino acids. Germline V gene sequence: CDR1 LNHDA, CDR2 SQIVND (reference sequence). CDR3 bases: TGTGCCAGTAGCGCTTCTGCTAGCGGGGGGGACGAGCAGTACTTC. Its translation is CASSASASGGDEQYF.

The V call is TRBV7-9, the J call TRBJ1-1; D possibly corresponds to TRBD1 (6 bases). CDR3 length: 13 amino acids. The germline V and J ends were trimmed by 5 bases and 8 bases, with 15 bases remaining between them. CDR1 and CDR2 from the germline V gene are SEHNR and FQNEAQ (reference sequence). CDR3 loop: CASSRGTPIEAFF. The CDR3 DNA follows: TGTGCCAGCAGCCGAGGGACACCGATAGAAGCTTTCTTT.

This chain links TRBV19 with TRBJ2-3; 8 nucleotides align to TRBD2. The junction had 11 bases not matched to a gene; V was cut back by 4 bases and J by 2 bases. This CDR3 comprises 17 residues. The germline gives CDR1 LNHDA, CDR2 SQIVND (reference sequence). The CDR3 DNA sequence: TGTGCCAGTAGTAAGGGCCTTGCGGGGGGATCCACAGATACGCAGTATTTT. Protein: CASSKGLAGGSTDTQYF.

This chain uses TRBV27 with TRBJ1-1; maybe TRBD1 (6 bases). This CDR3 spans 14 amino acids. The germline CDR1 and CDR2 sequences are MNHEY and SMNVEV (reference sequence). V was trimmed by 6 bases and J by 3 bases, leaving 14 bases between them. The CDR3 nucleotides read TGTGCCAGCAGACTACAGGGAACAGACACTGAAGCTTTCTTT. The encoded protein is CASRLQGTDTEAFF.

The rearrangement uses TRBV19 and TRBJ1-2; weak D call: TRBD1 (6 bases). V dropped 5 bases and J dropped 4 bases, with 11 bases sitting between them. From germline, CDR1 is LNHDA and CDR2 SQIVND (reference sequence). The CDR3 is 13 amino acids. The CDR3 loop reads CASSYSRGYGYTF. CDR3 sequence (DNA): TGTGCCAGTAGTTATAGCAGGGGCTATGGCTACACCTTC.

This rearrangement joins TRBV5-1 to TRBJ1-1; no clear D. Germline V gene sequence: CDR1 SGHRS, CDR2 YFSETQ. Between the trimmed V and J ends, which lost 2 bases and 1 base, there was a span of 6 bases. This CDR3 has 13 amino acids. The CDR3 nucleotides are TGCGCCAGCAGCTTAACACCGAACACTGAAGCTTTCTTT. This translates into CASSLTPNTEAFF. Variable domain in full (rest from reference TRBV5-1 and TRBJ1-1): KAGVTQTPRYLIKTRGQQVTLSCSPISGHRSVSWYQQTPGQGLQFLFEYFSETQRNKGNFPGRFSGRQFSNSRSEMNVSTLELGDSALYLCASSLTPNTEAFFGQGTRLTVV.

The chain uses TRBV5-1 and TRBJ2-3, with D tentatively TRBD2 (6 bases). Germline V gene lookup returns CDR1 SGHRS and CDR2 YFSETQ. This CDR3 is built from 14 residues. The germline V and J ends were trimmed by 5 bases and 2 bases, with 12 bases remaining between them. This chain's CDR3 is CASSIRGITDTQYF. The CDR3 DNA reads as TGCGCCAGCAGTATTCGGGGGATCACAGATACGCAGTATTTT.

This sequence joins TRBV4-2 and TRBJ2-1; a possible D gene is TRBD1 (5 bases). This CDR3 region has 15 residues. The germline V and J ends were trimmed by 2 bases and 3 bases, with 11 bases remaining between them. Looked up from germline, CDR1 is LGHNA and CDR2 is YNFKEQ. For the CDR3, the DNA is TGTGCCAGCAGCCAACAACAGGAAAACTACAATGAGCAGTTCTTC. Residues: CASSQQQENYNEQFF.

V usage is TRBV5-6 and J usage is TRBJ2-7; D is possibly TRBD1 (6 bases). Germline V gives CDR1 SGHDT, CDR2 YYEEEE. The CDR3 runs 16 residues. V was shortened by 4 bases and J by 3 bases, with 20 bases between the two germline ends. The CDR3, as DNA: TGTGCCAGCAGCCGACAAGTATATGGACAGAACTACGAGCAGTACTTC. Translating it yields CASSRQVYGQNYEQYF.

The chain links TRBV7-2 to TRBJ1-5; no clear D. CDR3 length: 12 residues. Per the germline V gene, CDR1 is SGHTA and CDR2 is FQGNSA. V was trimmed by 3 bases and J by 5 bases, leaving 5 bases between them. The CDR3 spells CASSFIDQPQHF. The DNA for the CDR3 is TGTGCCAGCAGCTTCATAGATCAGCCCCAGCATTTT.

J is TRBJ2-3 and V is TRBV6-1, with D possibly matching TRBD2 (5 bases). Germline CDR1 is MNHNS and CDR2 is SASEGT. This CDR3 comprises 14 residues. The V and J ends lost 1 base and 4 bases respectively, with 9 bases between them. In nucleotides, the CDR3 is TGTGCCAGCAGTGAAGTCGGGAAGGCAGATACGCAGTATTTT. It yields the protein CASSEVGKADTQYF.

This rearrangement joins TRBV6-1 to TRBJ2-1; perhaps TRBD2 as D (6 bases). The CDR3 consists of 14 residues. Germline loops: CDR1 MNHNS, CDR2 SASEGT. V was cut by 7 bases and J by 5 bases, with 15 bases left in between. The CDR3 here is CASKQWREDNEQFF. The DNA for the CDR3 is TGTGCCAGCAAGCAATGGAGGGAGGACAATGAGCAGTTCTTC.

The chain employs TRBV6-6 and TRBJ2-5; no reliable D call. Germline V CDR1 and CDR2: MNHNY, SVGAGI (reference sequence). The ends were cut back, 11 bases at V and 1 base at J, with 8 bases in the middle. The CDR3 spans 11 residues. CDR3 residues: CAGRSQETQYF. CDR3 coding DNA: TGTGCCGGCCGCAGCCAAGAGACCCAGTACTTC.

The J gene is TRBJ2-3, the V gene TRBV27, with TRBD1 matching 9 bases. V lost 0 bases, J lost 4 bases, and 5 bases stayed unmatched. This CDR3 has 16 amino acids. In germline, CDR1 is MNHEY, CDR2 SMNVEV (reference sequence). Here the CDR3 DNA reads TGTGCCAGCAGTTTATCCCCAACAGGGGGCGCAGATACGCAGTATTTT. Translated: CASSLSPTGGADTQYF.

The genes are TRBV11-2 and TRBJ2-2; TRBD2 agrees at 9 bases. Germline CDR1 reads SGHAT; CDR2 reads FQNNGV. The J segment lost 7 bases and the V segment lost 2 bases, leaving 14 bases of the junction unmatched. The CDR3 extends over 18 amino acids. The CDR3 nucleotides read TGTGCCAGCAGCTTACCGCCGGCGGGGGGGCCTGGGGACGGGGAGCTGTTTTTT. Residues: CASSLPPAGGPGDGELFF.

This chain joins TRBV7-9 and TRBJ2-1; 11 positions agree with TRBD2. The CDR3 runs 16 residues. V shed 5 bases, J shed 1 base, and the junction held 4 bases outside the gene matches. Germline V gives CDR1 SEHNR, CDR2 FQNEAQ (reference sequence). The DNA of the CDR3 is TGTGCCAGCAGCGCGACTAGCGGGAAGTCCTACAATGAGCAGTTCTTC. Its translation: CASSATSGKSYNEQFF.

J is TRBJ1-1 and V is TRBV2; 7 nucleotides match TRBD1. Looked up from germline, CDR1 is SNHLY and CDR2 is FYNNEI. The CDR3 is 13 residues long. The J segment lost 3 bases and the V segment lost 8 bases, leaving 6 bases of the junction unmatched. The CDR3 spells CASALQGDTEAFF. As DNA, the CDR3 is TGTGCCAGCGCTCTTCAGGGGGACACTGAAGCTTTCTTT.

The chain couples TRBV19 to TRBJ2-2; 8 nucleotides agree with TRBD1. Looked up from germline, CDR1 is LNHDA and CDR2 is SQIVND (reference sequence). The CDR3 totals 15 residues. V lost 10 bases, J lost 3 bases, and 10 bases stayed unmatched. The DNA for the CDR3 is TGTGCCATTTCGGCAGGGGGCACGGACACCGGGGAGCTGTTTTTT. Protein product: CAISAGGTDTGELFF.

V is TRBV5-6 and J is TRBJ2-4; TRBD2 might be the D (6 bases). The ends were cut back, 1 base at V and 2 bases at J, with 16 bases in the middle. From germline, CDR1 is SGHDT and CDR2 YYEEEE. This CDR3 is built from 17 residues. CDR3 amino acids: CASSLTGLQGTKNIQYF. The CDR3, as DNA: TGTGCCAGCAGCTTGACGGGACTTCAAGGTACCAAAAACATTCAGTACTTC.

The rearrangement joins TRBV15 to TRBJ2-7, with TRBD2 matching over 8 bases. Germline V gene lookup returns CDR1 LNHNV and CDR2 YYDKDF (reference sequence). The CDR3 loop spans 14 amino acids. The ends lost 2 bases at V and 2 bases at J; junction bases unmatched: 2. For the CDR3, the DNA is TGTGCCACCAGCAGATTGCGGGGGGCCTACGAGCAGTACTTC. This encodes CATSRLRGAYEQYF.

This chain links TRBV18 with TRBJ2-3; TRBD2 agrees at 10 bases. The germline V gene encodes CDR1 KGHSH and CDR2 LQKENI. The CDR3 spans 16 residues. With 4 bases clipped from V and 0 bases from J, the junction kept 4 bases outside the gene matches. The CDR3 nucleotides read TGTGCCAGCTCACTTGGACTAGCGGTTAGCACAGATACGCAGTATTTT. Translated: CASSLGLAVSTDTQYF.

V and J are TRBV29-1 and TRBJ1-1, with unresolved D. The CDR3 consists of 13 residues. V lost 4 bases to trimming and J lost 0 bases, with 9 bases between them. CDR1 and CDR2 (germline): SQVTM, ANQGSEA. This CDR3 reads CSVVKQVNTEAFF. CDR3 sequence (DNA): TGCAGCGTTGTTAAGCAAGTGAACACTGAAGCTTTCTTT. Using reference TRBV29-1 and TRBJ1-1 for the parts outside the CDR3, the full variable domain is SAVISQKPSRDICQRGTSLTIQCQVDSQVTMMFWYRQQPGQSLTLIATANQGSEATYESGFVIDKFPISRPNLTFSTLTVSNMSPEDSSIYLCSVVKQVNTEAFFGQGTRLTVV.

The chain joins TRBV4-1 to TRBJ1-1, with 7 nucleotides matching TRBD1. The junction had 3 bases not matched to a gene; V was cut back by 5 bases and J by 6 bases. Germline CDR1 and CDR2: MGHRA and YSYEKL. This CDR3 region has 12 residues. CDR3 sequence: CASSTGASEAFF. CDR3 DNA: TGCGCCAGCAGCACAGGGGCTTCTGAAGCTTTCTTT.